This T cell receptor (beta chain) came from a study of blood T cell repertoires in COVID-19. Study information: Collection of acute and convalescent COVID-19 samples took place in the United States, Italy and Spain. T cells, B-cell-depleted T cells, or PBMCs provided the cDNA or gDNA that served as material.

Germline V gene sequence: CDR1 SGHTA, CDR2 FQGTGA. The V and J ends lost 5 bases and 2 bases, in that order; junction bases with no gene match: 1. This CDR3 has 13 amino acids. Sequencing was performed with immunoSEQ multiplex PCR; in TCRdb, only in-frame clones are kept and a portion is missing. The sample holds about 280,000 clones, about nine tenths seen once. Seattle researchers signed up patients amid active infection and tracked them longitudinally. The material sequenced was peripheral blood. The chain carries TRBV7-3 and TRBJ2-7, with 9 bases aligning to TRBD1. The clonotype comes from a woman aged 25 to 39 with COVID-19, enrolled during active disease. CDR3 nucleotides: TGTGCCAGCAGCCGGACAGGGGCCTACGAGCAGTACTTC. As protein: CASSRTGAYEQYF.